This entry lists 15 T cell receptor beta chains sequenced from one sample in a study of identical twins. TCRdb analysed the 5' RACE reads with MiXCR anew, one entry per CDR3 protein. This table holds 570,000 or so distinct CDR3 sequences, approximately 10% found once. The same sample was also studied in work on yellow fever vaccine responses in identical twins.

The sequenced sample consisted of PBMCs. These receptors were taken from a woman younger than 30 in good health.

The chain joins TRBV4-1 to TRBJ1-6, with D unresolved. Germline V lookup: CDR1 MGHRA, CDR2 YSYEKL. V was cut by 1 base and J by 8 bases, with 9 bases left in between. The CDR3 has 14 residues. The CDR3 region has the DNA TGCGCCAGCAGCCAAGGACTTAATTATTCACCCCTCCACTTT. It translates to CASSQGLNYSPLHF.

This clonotype was seen repeatedly, ten times or more. The V call is TRBV5-1, the J call TRBJ2-7; D might be TRBD1 (5 bases). CDR1 is SGHRS and CDR2 is YFSETQ in the germline V gene. The V and J ends lost 5 bases and 2 bases respectively, with 11 bases between them. The CDR3 consists of 13 residues. CDR3 bases: TGCGCCAGCAGAGTGTCAGGGACCTACGAGCAGTACTTC. Protein sequence: CASRVSGTYEQYF. The full variable domain, rest sourced from reference TRBV5-1 and TRBJ2-7, is KAGVTQTPRYLIKTRGQQVTLSCSPISGHRSVSWYQQTPGQGLQFLFEYFSETQRNKGNFPGRFSGRQFSNSRSEMNVSTLELGDSALYLCASRVSGTYEQYFGPGTRLTVT.

This clonotype has just a few counts. The junction departs from germline at one end; a sequencing error may be responsible. The chain combines TRBV6-5 with TRBJ1-1; TRBD1 matches at 10 bases. The CDR3 consists of 16 residues. Germline V gene data show CDR1 as MNHEY and CDR2 as SVGAGI. Written as DNA, the CDR3 is TGTGCCAGCAGTGACTCTTGGGGACAGGGGAGCACTGAAGCTTTCTTT. Residues: CASSDSWGQGSTEAFF.

The chain couples TRBV3-1 to TRBJ2-1, with 13 positions matching TRBD2. CDR3 length: 15 residues. Germline-derived CDR1 and CDR2 are LGHDT and YNNKEL (reference sequence). The ends lost 4 bases at V and 8 bases at J; junction bases unmatched: 5. The chain's CDR3 is CASSLRLAGGDEQFF. In nucleotides, the CDR3 is TGTGCCAGCAGCCTCAGACTAGCGGGAGGCGATGAGCAGTTCTTC.

The chain joins TRBV20-1 to TRBJ2-5, with 7 bases identical to TRBD1. The CDR3 is 14 amino acids. The junction had 6 bases not matched to a gene; V was cut back by 3 bases and J by 2 bases. Germline lookup yields CDR1 DFQATT and CDR2 SNEGSKA (reference sequence). In nucleotides, the CDR3 is TGCAGTGCTAGGTGGACAGGTATACAAGAGACCCAGTACTTC. Its protein is CSARWTGIQETQYF.

This chain links TRBV19 with TRBJ2-2; D call uncertain. The CDR3 contains 17 residues. The V end was cut by 1 base, the J end by 1 base, with 13 bases between. Germline V gene sequence: CDR1 LNHDA, CDR2 SQIVND (reference sequence). CDR3 region: CASSIVGKALNTGELFF. In nucleotides, the CDR3 is TGTGCCAGTAGTATAGTTGGGAAGGCCTTGAACACCGGGGAGCTGTTTTTT.

This clonotype was picked up a small number of times. The genes are TRBV5-6 and TRBJ2-3; 11 bases map to TRBD1. Germline V gene data show CDR1 as SGHDT and CDR2 as YYEEEE. The CDR3 extends over 16 amino acids. V shed 3 bases, J shed 5 bases, and the junction held 8 bases outside the gene matches. The CDR3 protein is CASSSTPGQGGDTQYF. The CDR3 coding sequence is TGTGCCAGCAGCTCAACACCGGGACAGGGGGGAGATACGCAGTATTTT.

The chain couples TRBV6-5 to TRBJ1-3; D is undetermined. The CDR3 sequence is 14 residues long. Germline V gene lookup returns CDR1 MNHEY and CDR2 SVGAGI. V dropped 0 bases and J dropped 4 bases, with 7 bases sitting between them. The CDR3 DNA reads TGTGCCAGCAGTTACTCAGAACAGGGAAACACCATATATTTT. This gives the protein CASSYSEQGNTIYF.

This sequence joins TRBV5-1 and TRBJ1-5; possibly TRBD1 for D (6 bases). V dropped 4 bases and J dropped 6 bases, with 14 bases sitting between them. The CDR3 sequence is 14 residues long. Germline V gene lookup returns CDR1 SGHRS and CDR2 YFSETQ. DNA for the CDR3: TGCGCCAGCAGCCCCGGGACAACGGGTCAGCCCCAGCATTTT. Its translation: CASSPGTTGQPQHF.

This clonotype was picked up a small number of times. This chain joins TRBV6-1 and TRBJ2-6; D not resolved. V lost 5 bases to trimming and J lost 1 base, with 12 bases between them. The CDR3 has 16 residues. The germline CDR1 and CDR2 sequences are MNHNS and SASEGT. CDR3 nucleotides: TGTGCCAGCAGTCTCCACATTGGTTCTGGGGCCAACGTCCTGACTTTC. The encoded protein is CASSLHIGSGANVLTF.

This clonotype has a count of ten or more. J is TRBJ2-5 and V is TRBV25-1; D ambiguous. V lost 3 bases and J 8 bases, leaving 19 bases between the germline ends. CDR3 length: 15 amino acids. Germline values: CDR1 MGHDK, CDR2 SYGVNS. This chain's CDR3 is CASSDSRSTPPTQYF. The CDR3 nucleotides are TGTGCCAGCAGTGATTCCCGATCGACCCCCCCCACCCAGTACTTC.

This clonotype was seen a few times. V and J are TRBV3-1 and TRBJ2-7, with D hard to call. Trimming took 0 bases from V and 2 from J, leaving 8 bases between them. The CDR3 runs 14 residues. Germline V gives CDR1 LGHDT, CDR2 YNNKEL (reference sequence). CDR3 sequence (DNA): TGTGCCAGCAGCCAAGAAGTCAGTACCTACGAGCAGTACTTC. Translation gives CASSQEVSTYEQYF.

This clonotype was picked up a small number of times. The J gene is TRBJ2-1, the V gene TRBV29-1; D perhaps matches TRBD2 (6 bases). The ends were cut back, 3 bases at V and 0 bases at J, with 12 bases in the middle. The length of the CDR3 is 15 residues. CDR1 and CDR2 from the germline V gene are SQVTM and ANQGSEA. The CDR3 here is CSVDVGGYSYNEQFF. The CDR3, as DNA: TGCAGCGTTGACGTCGGGGGATACTCCTACAATGAGCAGTTCTTC.

In its sample, this clonotype was seen many times. The gene calls are TRBV6-6 and TRBJ2-1, with TRBD2 matching over 7 bases. Germline-derived CDR1 and CDR2 are MNHNY and SVGAGI (reference sequence). V lost 7 bases and J lost 8; bases outside the gene matches: 8. CDR3 length: 13 amino acids. The CDR3 nucleotides read TGTGCCAGCAAGGGGATAAGCGGGGATGAGCAGTTCTTC. This codes for CASKGISGDEQFF.

The CDR3 reads CASSLVGGRPSDTQYF. The CDR3 bases are TGTGCCAGCAGCTTGGTCGGGGGGCGTCCCTCAGATACGCAGTATTTT. The chain is built from TRBV11-2 and TRBJ2-3; the D gene is possibly TRBD2 (7 bases). Germline loops: CDR1 SGHAT, CDR2 FQNNGV. V was trimmed by 3 bases and J by 4 bases, leaving 17 bases between them. CDR3 size: 16 residues.